This paragraph reports one TCR beta chain. Here immunoSEQ multiplex PCR was the method, and the copy in TCRdb shows in-frame clones only, minus some. The sample yields 2.5 million or so clones, more than 80% seen once. This sample is part of a study of shared clonotypes between healthy human individuals. V lost 4 bases, J lost 11 bases, and 25 bases lay in between. This CDR3 is 15 amino acids long. The germline V gene has CDR1 SGHDT and CDR2 YYEEEE. The material sequenced was naive CD4+ T cells sorted from blood. Documented subset: CD45RA+ positively selected. The sequence derives from a man in his late teens or twenties in good health. This chain joins TRBV5-6 and TRBJ2-7, with a possible D match to TRBD1 (6 bases). The CDR3 is CASSPRGITPMAEYF. The DNA of the CDR3 is TGTGCCAGCAGCCCGAGGGGGATTACCCCCATGGCGGAGTACTTC.